The rows below give T cell receptor beta chains drawn from one sample of a study of sequential checkpoint blockade in melanoma. Sequenced by immunoSEQ multiplex PCR; TCRdb stores in-frame clones only, minus some. In the table there are roughly 2,500 clones, around 22% of which are singletons. Here the sequenced sample was tumor tissue (inferred from file names), taken from a patient given nivolumab and ipilimumab in sequence. These receptors originate from a human donor with melanoma. CDR3s include the opening cysteine and the closing phenylalanine or tryptophan. Each record gives: clone size, J gene, V gene, D gene, CDR3 DNA, CDR3 protein. A D gene is named only where the DNA matches it firmly. Size is omitted from some rows. Given values are once, few, many or a class for expanded clones.

abundance: -
j_gene: TRBJ1-1
v_gene: TRBV18
d_gene: -
CDR3nt: TGTGCCAGCTCACTCGAGATGAACACTGAAGCTTTCTTT
CDR3aa: CASSLEMNTEAFF

abundance: -
j_gene: TRBJ2-3
v_gene: TRBV19
d_gene: TRBD2
CDR3nt: TGTGCCAGTAGTACAGCAACTAGCGGGGGTGCAGATACGCAGTATTTT
CDR3aa: CASSTATSGGADTQYF

abundance: medium-sized
j_gene: TRBJ1-6
v_gene: TRBV11-3
d_gene: TRBD1
CDR3nt: TGTGCCAGCAGCTTAGATCGGGACAGGGGGGAAAATTCACCCCTCCACTTT
CDR3aa: CASSLDRDRGENSPLHF

abundance: medium-sized
j_gene: TRBJ1-6
v_gene: TRBV11-3
d_gene: -
CDR3nt: TGTGCCAGCAGCTTCAGGTCCCGCGAAACACCCCTCCACTTT
CDR3aa: CASSFRSRETPLHF

abundance: -
j_gene: TRBJ2-1
v_gene: TRBV12-5
d_gene: TRBD2
CDR3nt: TGTGCTAGTGGTGACCTTAAGAGCGGGGACCTCAATGAGCAGTTCTTC
CDR3aa: CASGDLKSGDLNEQFF

abundance: few
j_gene: TRBJ2-2
v_gene: TRBV12-5
d_gene: -
CDR3nt: TGTGCCAGCGGCGGGGACGCGAACACCGGGGAGCTGTTTTTT
CDR3aa: CASGGDANTGELFF

abundance: -
j_gene: TRBJ2-2
v_gene: TRBV15
d_gene: -
CDR3nt: TGTGCCACCAGCAGAGAGGTCGCGGGAAACACCGGGGAGCTGTTTTTT
CDR3aa: CATSREVAGNTGELFF

abundance: -
j_gene: TRBJ1-1
v_gene: TRBV6-8
d_gene: -
CDR3nt: TGTGCCAGCAGTTACCCCCCTTGGGAGATCACTGAAGCTTTCTTT
CDR3aa: CASSYPPWEITEAFF

abundance: medium-sized
j_gene: TRBJ2-1
v_gene: TRBV11-3
d_gene: TRBD2
CDR3nt: TGTGCCAGCAGCGACAGCGGGAACTACAATGAGCAGTTCTTC
CDR3aa: CASSDSGNYNEQFF

abundance: -
j_gene: TRBJ1-4
v_gene: TRBV15
d_gene: -
CDR3nt: TGTGCCACCAGCAGAGATGGAAGGACAGTTTATGAAAAACTGTTTTTT
CDR3aa: CATSRDGRTVYEKLFF

abundance: medium-sized
j_gene: TRBJ1-1
v_gene: TRBV11-3
d_gene: -
CDR3nt: TGTGCCAGCAGCCCCAGGGACCAACGGGTGAACACTGAAGCTTTCTTT
CDR3aa: CASSPRDQRVNTEAFF

abundance: few
j_gene: TRBJ2-3
v_gene: TRBV28
d_gene: -
CDR3nt: TGTGCCAGCAGTTGGGCTGGGGGCACAGATACGCAGTATTTT
CDR3aa: CASSWAGGTDTQYF

abundance: medium-sized
j_gene: TRBJ2-7
v_gene: TRBV11-3
d_gene: -
CDR3nt: TGTGCCAGCAGCTTAATGACTAGCTCCTACGAGCAGTACTTC
CDR3aa: CASSLMTSSYEQYF

abundance: -
j_gene: TRBJ2-3
v_gene: TRBV19
d_gene: -
CDR3nt: TGTGCCAGTAGTATTAAATACGGTACGCAGTATTTT
CDR3aa: CASSIKYGTQYF

abundance: medium-sized
j_gene: TRBJ2-1
v_gene: TRBV11-3
d_gene: TRBD2
CDR3nt: TGTGCCAGCAGCTTACAGACTAGCACCTTAGGCGATGAGCAGTTCTTC
CDR3aa: CASSLQTSTLGDEQFF

abundance: medium-sized
j_gene: TRBJ2-5
v_gene: TRBV9
d_gene: -
CDR3nt: TGTGCCAGCAGACTATACAGGGCCCGGGAGACCCAGTACTTC
CDR3aa: CASRLYRARETQYF

abundance: -
j_gene: TRBJ1-5
v_gene: TRBV19
d_gene: TRBD1
CDR3nt: TGTGCCAGTAGCCTGACAGGGGGCAGGCAGCCCCAGCATTTT
CDR3aa: CASSLTGGRQPQHF

abundance: -
j_gene: TRBJ2-1
v_gene: TRBV9
d_gene: TRBD1
CDR3nt: TGTGCCAGCAGCGCGCGGGGACAGGGGGCATACAATGAGCAGTTCTTC
CDR3aa: CASSARGQGAYNEQFF

abundance: few
j_gene: TRBJ2-1
v_gene: TRBV11-3
d_gene: TRBD2
CDR3nt: TGTGCCAGCAGCTCTAGCGGGGGGGACAATGAGCAGTTCTTC
CDR3aa: CASSSSGGDNEQFF

abundance: -
j_gene: TRBJ1-5
v_gene: TRBV6-8
d_gene: -
CDR3nt: TGTGCCAGCAGTTACTCGCCGGGCAGAAGGCTCTATAGCAATCAGCCCCAGCATTTT
CDR3aa: CASSYSPGRRLYSNQPQHF

abundance: -
j_gene: TRBJ2-1
v_gene: TRBV18
d_gene: -
CDR3nt: TGTGCCAGCCTATTTCGGGCAGGCTCCTACAATGAGCAGTTCTTC
CDR3aa: CASLFRAGSYNEQFF

abundance: few
j_gene: TRBJ1-1
v_gene: TRBV28
d_gene: -
CDR3nt: TGTGCCAGCAGTTGGGGCTCAGGGGCCTACACTGAAGCTTTCTTT
CDR3aa: CASSWGSGAYTEAFF

abundance: medium-sized
j_gene: TRBJ1-6
v_gene: TRBV11-3
d_gene: -
CDR3nt: TGTGCCAGCAGCTTTAGACCCCGTGGGGAGTCACCCCTCCACTTT
CDR3aa: CASSFRPRGESPLHF

abundance: few
j_gene: TRBJ1-4
v_gene: TRBV5-1
d_gene: -
CDR3nt: TGCGCCAGCAGCGGCGGTGCGGGGAATGAAAAACTGTTTTTT
CDR3aa: CASSGGAGNEKLFF

abundance: few
j_gene: TRBJ2-7
v_gene: TRBV9
d_gene: TRBD1
CDR3nt: TGTGCCAGCAGCGAAGGGACAGGGGGCTCCTACGAGCAGTACTTC
CDR3aa: CASSEGTGGSYEQYF

abundance: few
j_gene: TRBJ1-1
v_gene: TRBV6-8
d_gene: -
CDR3nt: TGTGCCAGCAGTCCAATGTATTTCGGCGACGAAGCTTTCTTT
CDR3aa: CASSPMYFGDEAFF

abundance: medium-sized
j_gene: TRBJ2-2
v_gene: TRBV11-3
d_gene: -
CDR3nt: TGTGCCAGCAGCTGGGGGGACGGGTCAGGGAAGCTGTTTTTT
CDR3aa: CASSWGDGSGKLFF

abundance: few
j_gene: TRBJ2-5
v_gene: TRBV28
d_gene: -
CDR3nt: TGTGCCAGCAGAATCCACCGGGGAGAGACCCAGTACTTC
CDR3aa: CASRIHRGETQYF

abundance: few
j_gene: TRBJ1-5
v_gene: TRBV9
d_gene: -
CDR3nt: TGTGCCAGCAGTGCCCAGGCGAGCAATCAGCCCCAGCATTTT
CDR3aa: CASSAQASNQPQHF

abundance: -
j_gene: TRBJ2-1
v_gene: TRBV9
d_gene: TRBD2
CDR3nt: TGTGCCAGCAGCCGCGGACTAGCGGGAGGGCCCATGTACCGGGAGCAGTTCTTC
CDR3aa: CASSRGLAGGPMYREQFF

abundance: -
j_gene: TRBJ1-2
v_gene: TRBV29-1
d_gene: -
CDR3nt: TGCAGCGGTGGAGGGGGGGAGAGGAACTATGGCTACACCTTC
CDR3aa: CSGGGGERNYGYTF

abundance: -
j_gene: TRBJ2-5
v_gene: TRBV6-8
d_gene: TRBD2
CDR3nt: TGTGCCAGCAGTCCGCGGGGGGCACAAGAGACCCAGTACTTC
CDR3aa: CASSPRGAQETQYF

abundance: few
j_gene: TRBJ2-1
v_gene: TRBV15
d_gene: TRBD2
CDR3nt: TGTGCCACCAGCAATCTCGAGCAGGGACTAGGGTTCAATGAGCAGTTCTTC
CDR3aa: CATSNLEQGLGFNEQFF

abundance: medium-sized
j_gene: TRBJ2-1
v_gene: TRBV11-3
d_gene: -
CDR3nt: TGTGCCAGCAGCTTGAGCAGCTCCTACAATGAGCAGTTCTTC
CDR3aa: CASSLSSSYNEQFF

abundance: -
j_gene: TRBJ2-5
v_gene: TRBV6-8
d_gene: TRBD1
CDR3nt: TGTGCCAGCAGGGACAGGGGAGAGACCCAGTACTTC
CDR3aa: CASRDRGETQYF

abundance: few
j_gene: TRBJ2-7
v_gene: TRBV28
d_gene: -
CDR3nt: TGTGCCAGCAGTTTATTTCGGCAGGGAAGTTACGAGCAGTACTTC
CDR3aa: CASSLFRQGSYEQYF

abundance: -
j_gene: TRBJ2-6
v_gene: TRBV18
d_gene: -
CDR3nt: TGTGCCAGCTCACAGCAGGGCTCTGGGGCCAACGTCCTGACTTTC
CDR3aa: CASSQQGSGANVLTF

abundance: -
j_gene: TRBJ2-3
v_gene: TRBV6-8
d_gene: -
CDR3nt: TGTGCCAGCAGGGACGAGGGTAGCACAGATACGCAGTATTTT
CDR3aa: CASRDEGSTDTQYF

abundance: medium-sized
j_gene: TRBJ2-1
v_gene: TRBV11-3
d_gene: -
CDR3nt: TGTGCCAGCAGCTATTTCGGGGAATCCTACAATGAGCAGTTCTTC
CDR3aa: CASSYFGESYNEQFF

abundance: few
j_gene: TRBJ1-1
v_gene: TRBV6-8
d_gene: -
CDR3nt: TGTGCCAGCAGTTACTATCGCAGATCGAACACTGAAGCTTTCTTT
CDR3aa: CASSYYRRSNTEAFF

abundance: -
j_gene: TRBJ2-3
v_gene: TRBV12-5
d_gene: TRBD2
CDR3nt: TGTGCCAGCGCCCCGGGGACTAGCGGGCTCACAGATACGCAGTATTTT
CDR3aa: CASAPGTSGLTDTQYF

abundance: large
j_gene: TRBJ2-2
v_gene: TRBV11-3
d_gene: TRBD2
CDR3nt: TGTGCCAGCAACCCCCATACGCGGGAGGGCATCGGGGAGCTGTTTTTT
CDR3aa: CASNPHTREGIGELFF

abundance: -
j_gene: TRBJ2-1
v_gene: TRBV15
d_gene: TRBD2
CDR3nt: TGTGCCACCAGCAGAGACTCAAGCGGGAGTAAGTTTGAGCAGTTCTTC
CDR3aa: CATSRDSSGSKFEQFF

abundance: few
j_gene: TRBJ2-3
v_gene: TRBV15
d_gene: -
CDR3nt: TGTGCCACCAGCAGAGATTCCGGGAGATACACAGATACGCAGTATTTT
CDR3aa: CATSRDSGRYTDTQYF

abundance: -
j_gene: TRBJ2-2
v_gene: TRBV5-1
d_gene: -
CDR3nt: TGCGCCAGCAGTTCCCAGGGAAACACCGGGGAGCTGTTTTTT
CDR3aa: CASSSQGNTGELFF

abundance: -
j_gene: TRBJ2-2
v_gene: TRBV6-8
d_gene: TRBD1
CDR3nt: TGTGCCAGCAGTGACTCGACAGGGGCCGGGGAGCTGTTTTTT
CDR3aa: CASSDSTGAGELFF

abundance: medium-sized
j_gene: TRBJ2-7
v_gene: TRBV11-3
d_gene: -
CDR3nt: TGTGCCAGCAGCGTGGGCCGCGAAAAAACCGAGCAGTACTTC
CDR3aa: CASSVGREKTEQYF

abundance: few
j_gene: TRBJ2-7
v_gene: TRBV6-8
d_gene: TRBD1
CDR3nt: TGTGCCAGCAGTTGGACAGGGACAACCTACGAGCAGTACTTC
CDR3aa: CASSWTGTTYEQYF

abundance: once
j_gene: TRBJ1-5
v_gene: TRBV28
d_gene: -
CDR3nt: TGTGCCATCTCCCCGGGGGGTCAGCCCCAGCATTTT
CDR3aa: CAISPGGQPQHF

abundance: medium-sized
j_gene: TRBJ2-3
v_gene: TRBV11-3
d_gene: -
CDR3nt: TGTGCCAGCAGCTTGGAGCGGTCCACAGATACGCAGTATTTT
CDR3aa: CASSLERSTDTQYF